This T cell receptor beta chain was obtained from a study of regulatory T cells in long-lasting Graves disease. This sample's time point: newly diagnosed GD, antithyroid drugs for less than 3 months. The TCR library was made from RNA that had been extracted from PBMCs in TRIzol. V gave up 6 bases and J gave up 7 bases; unmatched junction bases: 5. Germline V lookup: CDR1 SGHTA, CDR2 FQGNSA. The CDR3 has 14 amino acids. This clonotype was observed many times. Building of the TCR beta libraries involved iRepertoire HTBI primers and Arm-PCR of CDR3 regions. TCRdb re-derived calls from the multiplex PCR reads in MiXCR, one entry per CDR3 protein. The table shows roughly 500,000 distinct CDR3 sequences, with less than 15% occurring only once. These data were also reused for a study on T cells in Graves' hyperthyroidism and ophthalmopathy.

The sample was peripheral blood mononuclear cells (PBMCs), taken at new diagnosis, from a patient treated with antithyroid drugs. The sequence was collected from a young man with Graves disease. The chain is built from TRBV7-2 and TRBJ2-1; 11 positions match TRBD2. CDR3 residues: CASSWSSGRNEQFF. CDR3 in DNA: TGTGCCAGCAGTTGGTCTAGCGGGAGGAATGAGCAGTTCTTC.